These 12 T cell receptor beta chains came from one sample sequenced in a study of identical twins. Each CDR3 protein gets one entry after TCRdb re-called the 5' RACE reads with MiXCR. The data contain approximately 600,000 distinct CDR3 sequences, more than 9% of them seen just once; the ten biggest clones take up under 3%. This same sample was also part of a study on yellow fever vaccine responses in identical twins.

The sequencing sample was made of PBMCs. The receptors stem from a woman under 30 in good health.

This clonotype was counted at least ten times. The chain employs TRBV12-3 or TRBV12-4 and TRBJ2-7, with 8 bases identical to TRBD2. V dropped 2 bases and J dropped 5; count of bases not matched to a gene: 5. The CDR3 length is 14 residues. The CDR3 spells CASSLTGGPHEQYF. The DNA of the CDR3 is TGTGCCAGCAGTTTAACGGGAGGGCCTCACGAGCAGTACTTC.

The genes are TRBV5-5 and TRBJ1-3; no definite D call. The V end lost 3 bases, the J end lost 0 bases, and 10 bases lay between the germline ends. The germline gives CDR1 SGHKS, CDR2 YYEKEE (reference sequence). The CDR3 has 15 amino acids. The DNA for the CDR3 is TGTGCCAGCAGCTCCGGGCACCGCTCTGGAAACACCATATATTTT. Protein: CASSSGHRSGNTIYF.

The chain uses TRBV7-9 and TRBJ2-5; TRBD2 aligns across 8 bases. V lost 5 bases to trimming and J lost 5 bases; unmatched junction nucleotides: 13. Germline V CDR1 and CDR2: SEHNR, FQNEAQ (reference sequence). CDR3 length: 16 amino acids. CDR3 bases: TGTGCCAGCAGCCGTAGACAGGCCCGGGAGGGGGAGACCCAGTACTTC. Amino acid sequence: CASSRRQAREGETQYF.

This clonotype has just a few counts. This chain joins TRBV12-3 or TRBV12-4 and TRBJ2-7, with D unclear. Trimming pared 3 bases from V and 5 bases from J, leaving 8 bases between. This CDR3 spans 12 amino acids. The CDR3 spells CASSLWTHEQYF. CDR3 DNA: TGTGCCAGCAGTTTGTGGACCCACGAGCAGTACTTC.

This clonotype was counted a few times. The rearrangement links TRBV12-3 or TRBV12-4 to TRBJ2-3; TRBD2 matches 14 bases. This CDR3 has 17 amino acids. The V gene end was trimmed by 5 bases and the J gene end by 5 bases; junction bases not matched to a gene: 9. The CDR3 spells CASSNRLAGGQLDTQYF. The CDR3 DNA follows: TGTGCCAGCAGTAATAGACTAGCGGGGGGGCAGTTAGATACGCAGTATTTT.

This chain links TRBV10-1 with TRBJ2-1, with 11 nucleotides matching TRBD2. Germline V CDR1 and CDR2: WNHNN, SYGVQD (reference sequence). Losses at the gene ends were 2 bases for V and 8 bases for J; bases not matched to a gene: 8. There are 16 residues in the CDR3. The CDR3 reads CASSEPSGRRPYEQFF. The CDR3 DNA reads TGCGCCAGCAGTGAGCCTAGCGGGAGGAGGCCCTATGAGCAGTTCTTC.

This clonotype showed up just a few times. This chain links TRBV6-1 with TRBJ1-2; possible D gene TRBD1, 6 bases. Germline V gene lookup returns CDR1 MNHNS and CDR2 SASEGT. The CDR3 runs to 14 residues. Trimming took off 7 bases at V and 2 bases at J, with 14 bases between the two ends. In nucleotides, the CDR3 is TGTGCCAGCACCCTACAGGGTACGAACTATGGCTACACCTTC. Translating it yields CASTLQGTNYGYTF.

This clonotype was found many times. The V call is TRBV12-3 or TRBV12-4, the J call TRBJ1-2, with D unclear. This CDR3 is 11 amino acids long. Trimming stripped 6 bases from V and 14 bases from J, with 16 bases between. CDR3 protein: CASRARIGQTF. The DNA of the CDR3 is TGTGCCAGCAGGGCCAGGATCGGCCAGACCTTC.

The chain joins TRBV29-1 to TRBJ2-7; a possible D gene is TRBD1 (6 bases). V was cut by 6 bases and J by 2 bases, with 17 bases left in between. The CDR3 has 14 residues. Germline CDR1 reads SQVTM; CDR2 reads ANQGSEA. This CDR3 is CSVGKDSTTYEQYF. Here the CDR3 DNA reads TGCAGCGTCGGAAAGGACAGCACTACCTACGAGCAGTACTTC.

This clonotype was seen more than once but under ten times. The chain employs TRBV4-2 and TRBJ1-5; 8 nucleotides match TRBD1. The germline gives CDR1 LGHNA, CDR2 YNFKEQ. V dropped 3 bases and J dropped 5; count of bases not matched to a gene: 6. The CDR3 runs 15 residues. The CDR3: CASSQGTGSDQPQHF. Here the CDR3 DNA reads TGTGCCAGCAGCCAGGGGACAGGATCAGATCAGCCCCAGCATTTT.

The chain joins TRBV12-3 or TRBV12-4 to TRBJ2-2; 8 nucleotides line up with TRBD1. This CDR3 region has 13 residues. Trimming removed 8 bases from V and 4 bases from J; junction bases left unmatched: 3. CDR3 residues: CASGQGLTGELFF. The CDR3 DNA follows: TGTGCCAGCGGACAGGGCCTCACCGGGGAGCTGTTTTTT.

V gene TRBV3-1 combines with J gene TRBJ2-3, with TRBD2 identical over 10 bases. Germline CDR1 LGHDT, CDR2 YNNKEL (reference sequence). CDR3 length: 18 residues. Germline trimming cut 10 bases from V and 3 bases from J; bases unmatched to any gene: 19. As DNA, the CDR3 is TGTGCCATCAGTTTGGATCCCGCTAGCGGGAGTTGGACAGATACGCAGTATTTT. This translates into CAISLDPASGSWTDTQYF.